The 31 T cell receptor beta chains below were found in one sample sequenced in a study of blood T cell repertoires in COVID-19. This table comes from immunoSEQ multiplex PCR, and its TCRdb copy is limited to in-frame clones, with some not included. Among tens of thousands of clones listed, roughly three quarters were seen once. Input material: peripheral blood. The source is a human donor in a cohort sampled during active COVID-19.

The chain is built from TRBV5-1 and TRBJ2-5, with 9 bases identical to TRBD1. This CDR3 has 15 residues. Losses at the gene ends were 4 bases for V and 2 bases for J; bases not matched to a gene: 6. Germline assignment: CDR1 SGHRS and CDR2 YFSETQ. The CDR3 coding sequence is TGCGCCAGCAGCCTCGGACAGGGGAGGCAAGAGACCCAGTACTTC. Translating gives CASSLGQGRQETQYF.

The chain joins TRBV4-1 to TRBJ2-2, with TRBD1 matching over 9 bases. Per the germline V gene, CDR1 is MGHRA and CDR2 is YSYEKL. V lost 3 bases, J lost 4 bases, and 9 bases stayed unmatched. The CDR3 loop spans 17 amino acids. CDR3 sequence: CASSHLGTGRPTGELFF. In DNA form, the CDR3 reads TGCGCCAGCAGCCACCTGGGGACAGGGAGACCCACCGGGGAGCTGTTTTTT.

This clone was counted between two and nine times. This chain links TRBV5-4 with TRBJ1-4; TRBD1 matches 10 bases. The CDR3 spans 15 residues. V lost 4 bases, J lost 8 bases, and 8 bases stayed unmatched. Per germline, CDR1 SGHNT and CDR2 YYREEE (reference sequence). The CDR3 region is CASSPRTGGEEKLFF. Here the CDR3 DNA reads TGTGCCAGCAGCCCAAGGACAGGGGGGGAGGAAAAACTGTTTTTT. Together with reference TRBV5-4 and TRBJ1-4, the CDR3 gives the full variable domain: ETGVTQSPTHLIKTRGQQVTLRCSSQSGHNTVSWYQQALGQGPQFIFQYYREEENGRGNFPPRFSGLQFPNYSSELNVNALELDDSALYLCASSPRTGGEEKLFFGSGTQLSVL.

This clone came up a few times. V gene TRBV18 combines with J gene TRBJ2-7, with TRBD1 matching over 12 bases. The CDR3 length is 16 residues. After removal of 4 bases from V and 5 bases from J, the junction contained 9 bases not matched to a gene. Germline CDR1 reads KGHSH; CDR2 reads LQKENI. In DNA form, the CDR3 reads TGTGCCAGCTCACAGGGACAGGGGGCGCGAGGTGACGAGCAGTACTTC. It encodes CASSQGQGARGDEQYF.

This sequence joins TRBV7-2 and TRBJ2-3; 7 bases map to TRBD2. The CDR3 consists of 15 residues. V shed 6 bases, J shed 0 bases, and the junction held 6 bases outside the gene matches. The V gene's germline CDR1 is SGHTA and CDR2 FQGNSA. CDR3 DNA: TGTGCCAGCAGGGTCCGGGACTATAGCACAGATACGCAGTATTTT. Amino acids: CASRVRDYSTDTQYF. The variable domain in full, with the rest retrieved from reference TRBV7-2 and TRBJ2-3, is GAGVSQSPSNKVTEKGKDVELRCDPISGHTALYWYRQSLGQGLEFLIYFQGNSAPDKSGLPSDRFSAERTGGSVSTLTIQRTQQEDSAVYLCASRVRDYSTDTQYFGPGTRLTVL.

The chain is built from TRBV9 and TRBJ2-7; weak D call: TRBD1 (7 bases). Trimming removed 6 bases at V and 6 bases at J, with 19 bases between. This CDR3 is 14 amino acids long. Germline V CDR1 and CDR2: SGDLS, YYNGEE. The CDR3 loop is CASTFGQAGGEQYF. Here the CDR3 DNA reads TGTGCCAGCACCTTCGGACAGGCCGGGGGCGAGCAGTACTTC. The full variable domain, in which reference TRBV9 and TRBJ2-7 provide the parts outside the CDR3, is DSGVTQTPKHLITATGQRVTLRCSPRSGDLSVYWYQQSLDQGLQFLIQYYNGEERAKGNILERFSAQQFPDLHSELNLSSLELGDSALYFCASTFGQAGGEQYFGPGTRLTVT.

This chain links TRBV9 with TRBJ2-3, with a weak D call TRBD2 (6 bases). V was pared by 3 bases and J by 2 bases, with 16 bases between. The germline V gene has CDR1 SGDLS and CDR2 YYNGEE. There are 16 residues in the CDR3. In nucleotides, the CDR3 is TGTGCCAGCAGCGCAGAGGGCGGGGCCTCCACAGATACGCAGTATTTT. Protein product: CASSAEGGASTDTQYF.

This clone was recorded only once. This chain joins TRBV18 and TRBJ2-5; maybe TRBD1 (5 bases). With 2 bases removed from V and 4 bases from J, the gap between germline ends came to 5 bases. CDR1 and CDR2 (germline): KGHSH, LQKENI. The CDR3 consists of 12 residues. CDR3 sequence: CASSPGAETQYF. CDR3 coding DNA: TGTGCCAGCTCACCAGGGGCAGAGACCCAGTACTTC. The full variable domain, in which reference TRBV18 and TRBJ2-5 provide the parts outside the CDR3, is NAGVMQNPRHLVRRRGQEARLRCSPMKGHSHVYWYRQLPEEGLKFMVYLQKENIIDESGMPKERFSAEFPKEGPSILRIQQVVRGDSAAYFCASSPGAETQYFGPGTRLLVL.

This clone was counted between two and nine times. The V and J genes are TRBV19 and TRBJ2-2, with 8 positions matching TRBD1. Germline CDR1 LNHDA, CDR2 SQIVND (reference sequence). Trimming took 6 bases from V and 4 from J; bases not matched to a gene: 10. CDR3 length: 16 residues. The CDR3: CASRGRGLESTGELFF. The CDR3, as DNA: TGTGCCAGTAGGGGCAGGGGGCTGGAGAGCACCGGGGAGCTGTTTTTT.

The chain joins TRBV18 to TRBJ2-3; 10 positions agree with TRBD1. This CDR3 region has 17 residues. J lost 2 bases, V lost 6 bases, and 11 bases had no gene match. Germline CDR1 KGHSH, CDR2 LQKENI. This CDR3 reads CASSRTDRGRDTDTQYF. CDR3 bases: TGTGCCAGCTCCCGAACTGACAGGGGGCGAGACACAGATACGCAGTATTTT.

This chain connects TRBV6-5 to TRBJ1-1, with TRBD1 matching 8 bases. Germline-derived CDR1 and CDR2 are MNHEY and SVGAGI. V lost 0 bases to trimming and J lost 1 base; unmatched junction nucleotides: 1. The CDR3 runs to 15 residues. As DNA, the CDR3 is TGTGCCAGCAGTTACTCAGGACAGGGGAACACTGAAGCTTTCTTT. Translating it yields CASSYSGQGNTEAFF.

V usage is TRBV2 and J usage is TRBJ1-2; D possibly corresponds to TRBD1 (5 bases). From germline, CDR1 is SNHLY and CDR2 FYNNEI. The CDR3 sequence is 12 residues long. V shed 8 bases and J shed 7 bases, with 14 bases lying between them. The chain's CDR3 is CASETEVSGYTF. The CDR3 DNA reads as TGTGCCAGCGAGACAGAGGTCAGTGGCTACACCTTC.

This chain joins TRBV7-8 and TRBJ2-1; D gene uncertain. CDR1 SGHVS and CDR2 FQNEAQ come from the germline V gene. The CDR3 is 14 amino acids. Trimming stripped 7 bases from V and 3 bases from J, with 13 bases between. CDR3 loop: CASNPAGFYNEQFF. CDR3 nucleotide sequence: TGTGCCAGCAACCCGGCCGGGTTCTACAATGAGCAGTTCTTC.

The V gene is TRBV7-9, the J gene TRBJ2-7; D unresolved. Between the trimmed V and J ends, which lost 5 bases and 5 bases, there was a span of 10 bases. The CDR3 is made up of 12 amino acids. Germline-derived CDR1 and CDR2 are SEHNR and FQNEAQ (reference sequence). DNA of the CDR3: TGTGCCAGCAGCGGCTTCCAAAACGAGCAGTACTTC. The encoded protein is CASSGFQNEQYF. The whole variable domain, remainder taken from reference TRBV7-9 and TRBJ2-7, is DTGVSQNPRHKITKRGQNVTFRCDPISEHNRLYWYRQTLGQGPEFLTYFQNEAQLEKSRLLSDRFSAERPKGSFSTLEIQRTEQGDSAMYLCASSGFQNEQYFGPGTRLTVT.

This chain uses TRBV6-1 with TRBJ1-5, with no clear D. The length of the CDR3 is 13 residues. The V end was cut by 1 base, the J end by 5 bases, with 6 bases between. CDR1 and CDR2 (germline): MNHNS, SASEGT. CDR3 loop: CASSEDSHQPQHF. DNA of the CDR3: TGTGCCAGCAGTGAAGACAGCCATCAGCCCCAGCATTTT.

This chain connects TRBV5-1 to TRBJ1-6; 7 bases fit TRBD1. Germline V gives CDR1 SGHRS, CDR2 YFSETQ. Losses at the gene ends were 4 bases for V and 5 bases for J; bases not matched to a gene: 6. This CDR3 region has 15 residues. The CDR3 DNA is TGCGCCAGCAGCACTTCGGGACAGCATAATTCACCCCTCCACTTT. It translates to CASSTSGQHNSPLHF.

The V gene is TRBV7-2, the J gene TRBJ2-7; 7 bases agree with TRBD1. V lost 5 bases to trimming and J lost 2 bases; unmatched junction nucleotides: 9. The CDR3 is 15 residues long. Germline CDR1 is SGHTA and CDR2 is FQGNSA. DNA for the CDR3: TGTGCCAGCAGCACCCGACAGGGAAGTCCCTACGAGCAGTACTTC. It specifies CASSTRQGSPYEQYF.

The genes are TRBV5-8 and TRBJ2-7, with 9 bases lining up with TRBD1. V was clipped by 0 bases and J by 6 bases; unmatched bases: 7. The germline gives CDR1 SGHTS, CDR2 YDEGEE. The CDR3 is made up of 15 amino acids. The CDR3 loop is CASSLAGTGSSEQYF. The CDR3 DNA reads as TGTGCCAGCAGCTTGGCGGGGACAGGGTCGAGCGAGCAGTACTTC.

This clone was seen just once. The chain combines TRBV7-2 with TRBJ2-5, with D possibly being TRBD2 (7 bases). This CDR3 has 15 amino acids. Deletions cut 0 bases from V and 4 bases from J, with 12 bases between. CDR1 and CDR2 from the germline V gene are SGHTA and FQGNSA. CDR3 bases: TGTGCCAGCAGCTTAGCGGGGGGGCGGGGAGAGACCCAGTACTTC. The encoded protein is CASSLAGGRGETQYF.

The rearrangement links TRBV10-2 to TRBJ2-3; 11 bases are shared with TRBD2. Germline CDR1 is WSHSY and CDR2 is SAAADI. The CDR3 has 16 amino acids. V lost 6 bases and J lost 3; bases outside the gene matches: 8. The CDR3 loop reads CASRTGTSGFTDTQYF. The CDR3 DNA sequence: TGCGCCAGCAGGACTGGGACTAGCGGTTTTACAGATACGCAGTATTTT.

V usage is TRBV21-1 and J usage is TRBJ2-1; TRBD2 was called by the table and not checked on the DNA. TRBV21-1 is classified as a pseudogene. This CDR3 spans 17 amino acids. The CDR3 DNA is TGTGCCAGCAGCAAAGTCGCGGACTCATGCTCCTACAATGAGCAGTTCTTC. Translating it yields CASSKVADSCSYNEQFF.

This clone was counted many times. V gene TRBV6-5 combines with J gene TRBJ1-2, with 10 positions matching TRBD1. The V gene end was trimmed by 6 bases and the J gene end by 7 bases; junction bases not matched to a gene: 8. Germline V CDR1 and CDR2: MNHEY, SVGAGI. The CDR3 is 14 residues long. Here the CDR3 DNA reads TGTGCCAGCAGATTTTCCGGGACAGGGGTTGGCTACACCTTC. It translates to CASRFSGTGVGYTF.

This clone was seen once. V is TRBV9 and J is TRBJ2-3, with 12 nucleotides matching TRBD1. Germline assignment: CDR1 SGDLS and CDR2 YYNGEE. V shed 4 bases, J shed 8 bases, and the junction held 11 bases outside the gene matches. This CDR3 spans 16 amino acids. The CDR3 DNA follows: TGTGCCAGCAGCTCCAGGGCGGGACAGGGGGCAGGTACGCAGTATTTT. Its protein product is CASSSRAGQGAGTQYF.

This rearrangement joins TRBV6-1 to TRBJ1-4; TRBD1 might be the D (5 bases). Germline loops: CDR1 MNHNS, CDR2 SASEGT. Deletions cut 3 bases from V and 10 bases from J, with 12 bases between. The CDR3 covers 13 residues. CDR3 DNA sequence: TGTGCCAGCAGTGAGCTGACGGGGGGAAAACTGTTTTTT. This codes for CASSELTGGKLFF.

This clone was counted between two and nine times. The rearrangement links TRBV3-1 (or the pseudogene TRBV3-2) to TRBJ2-3; 13 bases fit TRBD2. The CDR3 loop spans 16 amino acids. Trimming took 6 bases from V and 6 from J; bases not matched to a gene: 9. CDR1 and CDR2 from the germline V gene are LGHDT and YNNKEL (reference sequence). The CDR3: CASSRRTSGSGDTQYF. The CDR3 coding sequence is TGTGCCAGCAGTCGCAGGACTAGCGGGAGCGGGGATACGCAGTATTTT.

V and J are TRBV6-2 or TRBV6-3 and TRBJ2-1, with a weak D call TRBD1 (6 bases). Germline values: CDR1 MNHEY, CDR2 SVGEGT. V was cut by 0 bases and J by 10 bases, with 22 bases left in between. The CDR3 contains 17 residues. In DNA form, the CDR3 reads TGTGCCAGCAGTTACTCGTGGACGGGACACCCAAACTGGGAGCAGTTCTTC. The encoded protein is CASSYSWTGHPNWEQFF.

The V and J genes are TRBV5-4 and TRBJ2-7; the D gene is possibly TRBD2 (6 bases). Trimming left V 2 bases short and J 6 bases short, with 9 bases between. Germline V lookup: CDR1 SGHNT, CDR2 YYREEE (reference sequence). The CDR3 has 12 residues. CDR3 residues: CASSFVGGEQYF. DNA for the CDR3: TGTGCCAGCAGCTTTGTGGGGGGCGAGCAGTACTTC.

J is TRBJ2-1 and V is TRBV27, with 7 positions matching TRBD2. This CDR3 region has 17 residues. With 4 bases clipped from V and 4 bases from J, the junction kept 13 bases outside the gene matches. Germline V CDR1 and CDR2: MNHEY, SMNVEV (reference sequence). The CDR3 loop reads CASSWRLTSQIYNEQFF. In DNA, the CDR3 is TGTGCCAGCAGTTGGCGGCTGACTAGCCAGATTTACAATGAGCAGTTCTTC.

In this sample, this clone turned up many times. The gene calls are TRBV19 and TRBJ2-1, with 10 bases fitting TRBD2. With 7 bases clipped from V and 6 bases from J, the junction kept 9 bases outside the gene matches. The length of the CDR3 is 15 residues. CDR1 and CDR2 (germline): LNHDA, SQIVND (reference sequence). In nucleotides, the CDR3 is TGTGCCAGTAAACTCCGTAGCGGGAGGACCAATGAGCAGTTCTTC. Protein: CASKLRSGRTNEQFF.

The V gene is TRBV7-6, the J gene TRBJ2-1; TRBD2 matches at 10 bases. The CDR3 is made up of 15 amino acids. The germline V gene encodes CDR1 SGHVS and CDR2 FNYEAQ. V dropped 8 bases and J dropped 0; count of bases not matched to a gene: 4. The DNA of the CDR3 is TGTGCCAGCGGAAGCGGGGGGGGCTCCTACAATGAGCAGTTCTTC. Translating it yields CASGSGGGSYNEQFF.

This clone was counted only a few times. CDR3 sequence (DNA): TGTGCCAGCAGTGAAGGGCAGGGGAACTATGGCTACACCTTC. Its translation: CASSEGQGNYGYTF. The J gene is TRBJ1-2, the V gene TRBV6-1; tentatively, D is TRBD1 (6 bases). The ends were cut back, 1 base at V and 2 bases at J, with 8 bases in the middle. The CDR3 totals 14 residues. Germline CDR1 and CDR2: MNHNS and SASEGT.